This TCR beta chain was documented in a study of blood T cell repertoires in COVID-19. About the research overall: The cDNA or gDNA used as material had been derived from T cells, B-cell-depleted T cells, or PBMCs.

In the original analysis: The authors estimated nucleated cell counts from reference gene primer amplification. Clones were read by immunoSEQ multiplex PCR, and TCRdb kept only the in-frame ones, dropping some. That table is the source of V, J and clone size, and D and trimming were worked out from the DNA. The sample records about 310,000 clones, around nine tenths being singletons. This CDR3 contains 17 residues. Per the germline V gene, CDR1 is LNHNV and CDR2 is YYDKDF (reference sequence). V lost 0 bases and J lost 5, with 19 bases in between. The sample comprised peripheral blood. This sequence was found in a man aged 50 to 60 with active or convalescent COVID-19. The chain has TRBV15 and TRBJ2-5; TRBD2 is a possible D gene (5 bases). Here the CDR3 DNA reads TGTGCCACCAGCAGAGACCATCGCAGCCGCCCGGGGGAGACCCAGTACTTC. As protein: CATSRDHRSRPGETQYF.